What follows are 6 T cell receptor beta chains derived from one specimen sequenced in a study of blood T cell repertoires in COVID-19. TCRdb's table, derived via immunoSEQ multiplex PCR, lists solely in-frame clones and lacks some. The sample contains 300,000 to 400,000 clones, 89% of which appear only once. The sample taken for sequencing was PBMCs or T cells enriched from blood (not recorded which). The receptors stem from a man aged 55 to 70 who had recovered from COVID-19.

The chain joins TRBV5-5 to TRBJ2-7; 8 nucleotides line up with TRBD1. Germline V CDR1 and CDR2: SGHKS, YYEKEE (reference sequence). The ends lost 1 base at V and 9 bases at J; junction bases unmatched: 6. This CDR3 region has 13 residues. The DNA of the CDR3 is TGTGCCAGCAGCTTGACAGGGGGTAGTTCGCAGTACTTC. This codes for CASSLTGGSSQYF.

J is TRBJ2-1 and V is TRBV27; 10 bases match TRBD2. The CDR3 length is 19 residues. The junction had 18 bases not matched to a gene; V was cut back by 7 bases and J by 3 bases. Germline CDR1 MNHEY, CDR2 SMNVEV (reference sequence). The CDR3 bases are TGTGCCAGCACCCGAAGCCACCCCGGGACTAGCGAAAACTACAATGAGCAGTTCTTC. Protein product: CASTRSHPGTSENYNEQFF.

V usage is TRBV19 and J usage is TRBJ1-2, with 11 bases fitting TRBD1. The CDR3 is 15 amino acids. Germline loops: CDR1 LNHDA, CDR2 SQIVND (reference sequence). Trimming removed 6 bases from V and 2 bases from J; junction bases left unmatched: 5. The CDR3 DNA reads as TGTGCCAGTAGAACGGGACAGGGGGTCAACTATGGCTACACCTTC. The encoded protein is CASRTGQGVNYGYTF.

This chain uses TRBV27 with TRBJ2-2; 7 positions agree with TRBD2. The CDR3 sequence is 17 residues long. After removal of 5 bases from V and 4 bases from J, the junction contained 13 bases not matched to a gene. Germline CDR1 is MNHEY and CDR2 is SMNVEV (reference sequence). CDR3 in amino acids: CASSPRPGGPPTGELFF. CDR3 nucleotide sequence: TGTGCCAGCAGTCCACGTCCGGGGGGACCCCCCACCGGGGAGCTGTTTTTT.

The chain couples TRBV28 to TRBJ1-5, with D possibly matching TRBD1 (6 bases). CDR1 is MDHEN, CDR2 SYDVKM, per germline. The ends were cut back, 3 bases at V and 3 bases at J, with 15 bases in the middle. The CDR3 has 16 amino acids. In nucleotides, the CDR3 is TGTGCCAGCAGTTTGCCGCGGGGGGCCCTCAATCAGCCCCAGCATTTT. Translated, it gives CASSLPRGALNQPQHF.

J is TRBJ2-3 and V is TRBV7-3; TRBD2 matches at 14 bases. Losses at the gene ends were 0 bases for V and 4 bases for J; bases not matched to a gene: 3. Germline V lookup: CDR1 SGHTA, CDR2 FQGTGA. The CDR3 contains 17 residues. CDR3 sequence reads: CASSLTTSGRAADTQYF. The CDR3 DNA follows: TGTGCCAGCAGCTTAACGACTAGCGGGAGGGCCGCAGATACGCAGTATTTT. The variable domain in full, with the rest retrieved from reference TRBV7-3 and TRBJ2-3, is GAGVSQTPSNKVTEKGKYVELRCDPISGHTALYWYRQSLGQGPEFLIYFQGTGAADDSGLPNDRFFAVRPEGSVSTLKIQRTERGDSAVYLCASSLTTSGRAADTQYFGPGTRLTVL.